This is a list of T cell receptor beta chains from one sample in a study of memory CD4+ T cells and cytomegalovirus serostatus. Sequencing was performed with immunoSEQ multiplex PCR; in TCRdb, only in-frame clones are kept and a portion is missing. The repertoire includes tens of thousands of clones, 65% to 80% of them detected once, and about 0.86% sits in the top ten. Source material: memory CD4+ T cells from blood. The origin of the receptors is an adult in good health and CMV-seronegative. The conserved cysteine and the conserved F or W are not part of the CDR3 here. D genes are given only for firm matches. A row's size may be missing; if present it is once, few, many or a size class.

CDR3 protein: ASSLGMNTEAF
D gene: .
J gene: TRBJ1-1
clone size: .
V gene: TRBV7-9

CDR3 protein: ASSLGRAYEQY
D gene: .
J gene: TRBJ2-7
clone size: .
V gene: TRBV27

CDR3 protein: ASSYGPGGPDTQY
D gene: TRBD2
J gene: TRBJ2-3
clone size: once
V gene: TRBV6-5

CDR3 protein: ASSPLGPLVDGYT
D gene: .
J gene: TRBJ1-2
clone size: .
V gene: TRBV14

CDR3 protein: ASSLPGTRRANEQF
D gene: TRBD2
J gene: TRBJ2-1
clone size: few
V gene: TRBV18

CDR3 protein: ASRHPGQGNEKLF
D gene: TRBD1
J gene: TRBJ1-4
clone size: .
V gene: TRBV5-1

CDR3 protein: ASSYRDRDYGYT
D gene: TRBD1
J gene: TRBJ1-2
clone size: .
V gene: TRBV6-5

CDR3 protein: ASTESADTQY
D gene: .
J gene: TRBJ2-3
clone size: .
V gene: TRBV5-1

CDR3 protein: ASTQGGYNSPLH
D gene: .
J gene: TRBJ1-6
clone size: .
V gene: TRBV6-6

CDR3 protein: ASSVSRGNEKLF
D gene: .
J gene: TRBJ1-4
clone size: .
V gene: TRBV9

CDR3 protein: ASSTGGPITEAF
D gene: .
J gene: TRBJ1-1
clone size: .
V gene: TRBV9

CDR3 protein: ASSLGGQGYEKLF
D gene: TRBD1
J gene: TRBJ1-4
clone size: .
V gene: TRBV5-4

CDR3 protein: ASSDPRSEKLF
D gene: .
J gene: TRBJ1-4
clone size: once
V gene: TRBV2

CDR3 protein: ASSLRQEAF
D gene: .
J gene: TRBJ1-1
clone size: few
V gene: TRBV7-9

CDR3 protein: ASSSTGNTGELF
D gene: .
J gene: TRBJ2-2
clone size: .
V gene: TRBV7-3

CDR3 protein: ASSYSGSKTEAF
D gene: .
J gene: TRBJ1-1
clone size: .
V gene: TRBV6-5

CDR3 protein: ASSIDHFSEAF
D gene: .
J gene: TRBJ1-1
clone size: .
V gene: TRBV19

CDR3 protein: ASSPDGAFSGNTIY
D gene: .
J gene: TRBJ1-3
clone size: .
V gene: TRBV5-1

CDR3 protein: ASSLGLQGDEQF
D gene: TRBD1
J gene: TRBJ2-1
clone size: once
V gene: TRBV7-8

CDR3 protein: ASSWGAFSGNTIY
D gene: .
J gene: TRBJ1-3
clone size: .
V gene: TRBV19

CDR3 protein: ASSSQGTNEQF
D gene: .
J gene: TRBJ2-1
clone size: .
V gene: TRBV10-2

CDR3 protein: ATDTGRDQPQH
D gene: .
J gene: TRBJ1-5
clone size: .
V gene: TRBV28

CDR3 protein: ASSYSFQGNTEAF
D gene: .
J gene: TRBJ1-1
clone size: .
V gene: TRBV6-5

CDR3 protein: ASSLRGQGPYEQY
D gene: TRBD1
J gene: TRBJ2-7
clone size: few
V gene: TRBV6-1

CDR3 protein: ASSATRLADSGELF
D gene: TRBD2
J gene: TRBJ2-2
clone size: .
V gene: TRBV6-1

CDR3 protein: ASSYSGGSSYEQY
D gene: .
J gene: TRBJ2-7
clone size: .
V gene: TRBV6-5

CDR3 protein: ASSPYSGRGDEQY
D gene: .
J gene: TRBJ2-7
clone size: .
V gene: TRBV5-1

CDR3 protein: ASSERRDSYGYT
D gene: TRBD1
J gene: TRBJ1-2
clone size: .
V gene: TRBV2

CDR3 protein: ASSPVTDSNYGYT
D gene: .
J gene: TRBJ1-2
clone size: .
V gene: TRBV18

CDR3 protein: ASSHTSGGTDEQY
D gene: TRBD2
J gene: TRBJ2-7
clone size: .
V gene: TRBV5-6